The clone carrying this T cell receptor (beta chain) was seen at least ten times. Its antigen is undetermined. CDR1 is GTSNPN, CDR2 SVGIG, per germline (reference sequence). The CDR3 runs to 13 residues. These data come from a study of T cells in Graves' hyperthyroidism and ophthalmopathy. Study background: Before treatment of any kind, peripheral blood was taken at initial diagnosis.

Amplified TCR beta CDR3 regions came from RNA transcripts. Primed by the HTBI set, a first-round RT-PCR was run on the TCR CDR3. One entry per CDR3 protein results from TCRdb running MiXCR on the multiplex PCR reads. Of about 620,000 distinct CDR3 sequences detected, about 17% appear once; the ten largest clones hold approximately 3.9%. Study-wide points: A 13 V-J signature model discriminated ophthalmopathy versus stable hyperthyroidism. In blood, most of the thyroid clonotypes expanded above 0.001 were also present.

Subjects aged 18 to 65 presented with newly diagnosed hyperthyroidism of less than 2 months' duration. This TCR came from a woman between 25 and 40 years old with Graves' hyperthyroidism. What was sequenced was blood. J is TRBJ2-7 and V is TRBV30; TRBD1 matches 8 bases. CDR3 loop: CAQSVRGHGEQYF. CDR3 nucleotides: TGTGCACAGTCGGTCAGGGGGCATGGGGAGCAGTACTTC. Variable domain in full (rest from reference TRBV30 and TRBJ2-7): SQTIHQWPATLVQPVGSPLSLECTVEGTSNPNLYWYRQAAGRGLQLLFYSVGIGQISSEVPQNLSASRPQDRQFILSSKKLLLSDSGFYLCAQSVRGHGEQYFGPGTRLTVT.